The 30 T cell receptor beta chains below were found in one sample sequenced in a study of shared clonotypes between healthy human individuals. TCRdb keeps only in-frame clones here, not all; method: immunoSEQ multiplex PCR. Here the sample spans roughly 500,000 clones, around 96% being singletons. Specimen: naive CD4+ T cells sorted from blood. Subset noted: CD45RA+ positively selected. All receptors come from a woman aged 25 to 39 in good health.

This chain connects TRBV29-1 to TRBJ2-1, with 7 bases identical to TRBD2. Losses at the gene ends were 7 bases for V and 5 bases for J; bases not matched to a gene: 11. Looked up from germline, CDR1 is SQVTM and CDR2 is ANQGSEA. CDR3 length equals 14 residues. CDR3 amino acids: CSGRWGGIHNEQFF. The CDR3 nucleotides are TGCAGCGGTAGGTGGGGGGGAATACACAATGAGCAGTTCTTC.

The chain uses TRBV28 and TRBJ2-7; 9 bases agree with TRBD2. The CDR3 loop spans 16 amino acids. CDR1 and CDR2 from the germline V gene are MDHEN and SYDVKM. With V trimmed by 4 bases and J by 4 bases, 11 bases remained unmatched. The CDR3 region is CASSSKKAGGPYEQYF. The CDR3 nucleotides are TGTGCCAGCAGTTCCAAGAAAGCGGGAGGCCCGTACGAGCAGTACTTC.

The genes are TRBV9 and TRBJ1-5; no clear D. Germline CDR1 and CDR2: SGDLS and YYNGEE. The length of the CDR3 is 15 residues. V lost 0 bases and J 3 bases, leaving 10 bases between the germline ends. The CDR3 is CASSVAGSLNQPQHF. In DNA, the CDR3 is TGTGCCAGCAGCGTAGCTGGAAGTCTCAATCAGCCCCAGCATTTT.

The J gene is TRBJ2-7, the V gene TRBV19; 8 positions agree with TRBD1. J gave up 2 bases and V 4 bases, and 4 bases lay outside the gene matches. Germline loops: CDR1 LNHDA, CDR2 SQIVND (reference sequence). The CDR3 is made up of 14 amino acids. CDR3: CASSSRDRTYEQYF. The DNA for the CDR3 is TGTGCCAGTAGTAGCCGGGACAGGACCTACGAGCAGTACTTC. Full variable domain (outside the CDR3, taken from reference TRBV19 and TRBJ2-7): DGGITQSPKYLFRKEGQNVTLSCEQNLNHDAMYWYRQDPGQGLRLIYYSQIVNDFQKGDIAEGYSVSREKKESFPLTVTSAQKNPTAFYLCASSSRDRTYEQYFGPGTRLTVT.

The genes are TRBV4-1 and TRBJ2-5; 14 bases are a match to TRBD2. This CDR3 contains 16 residues. Per germline, CDR1 MGHRA and CDR2 YSYEKL. The ends lost 2 bases at V and 4 bases at J; junction bases unmatched: 3. CDR3 sequence: CASSQLGLAGVETQYF. For the CDR3, the DNA is TGCGCCAGCAGCCAATTGGGACTAGCGGGAGTAGAGACCCAGTACTTC.

The chain employs TRBV29-1 and TRBJ2-1; D is unresolved. Between the trimmed V and J ends, which lost 7 bases and 4 bases, there was a span of 14 bases. The CDR3 consists of 13 residues. Germline loops: CDR1 SQVTM, CDR2 ANQGSEA. Here the CDR3 DNA reads TGCAGCGGTCGGAGCAGCTCATACAATGAGCAGTTCTTC. Translated, it gives CSGRSSSYNEQFF.

The chain is built from TRBV4-1 and TRBJ2-2, with D possibly matching TRBD1 (6 bases). The CDR3 is 16 amino acids. From germline, CDR1 is MGHRA and CDR2 YSYEKL. V was pared by 3 bases and J by 3 bases, with 14 bases between. CDR3 sequence: CASSQVLQGYTGELFF. DNA for the CDR3: TGCGCCAGCAGCCAGGTACTACAGGGCTACACCGGGGAGCTGTTTTTT.

CDR3 amino acids: CASSIHRLRNANTGELFF. For the CDR3, the DNA is TGTGCCAGTAGTATCCACCGATTGAGAAACGCGAACACCGGGGAGCTGTTTTTT. The chain carries TRBV19 and TRBJ2-2, with D unresolved. CDR3 length equals 18 residues. Germline-derived CDR1 and CDR2 are LNHDA and SQIVND (reference sequence). V lost 3 bases, J lost 0 bases, and 17 bases lay in between. Variable domain in full (rest from reference TRBV19 and TRBJ2-2): DGGITQSPKYLFRKEGQNVTLSCEQNLNHDAMYWYRQDPGQGLRLIYYSQIVNDFQKGDIAEGYSVSREKKESFPLTVTSAQKNPTAFYLCASSIHRLRNANTGELFFGEGSRLTVL.

CDR3 in amino acids: CAISESQLEAFF. The CDR3 coding sequence is TGTGCCATCAGTGAGTCGCAGCTTGAAGCTTTCTTT. The chain has TRBV10-3 and TRBJ1-1; D gene unclear. V was trimmed by 0 bases and J by 7 bases, leaving 6 bases between them. The germline CDR1 and CDR2 sequences are ENHRY and SYGVKD. This CDR3 comprises 12 residues.

In DNA, the CDR3 is TGTGCCAGCAGCTTAGCTCCTCGGGGGGCGCCGTCCTACGAGCAGTACTTC. It encodes CASSLAPRGAPSYEQYF. This chain links TRBV11-2 with TRBJ2-5; D is possibly TRBD2 (7 bases). The tail of the sequence fits TRBJ2-7 better, so the J call may be wrong. The CDR3 contains 17 residues. CDR1 and CDR2 from the germline V gene are SGHAT and FQNNGV.

This sequence joins TRBV9 and TRBJ2-7, with 10 bases identical to TRBD1. Trimming took 3 bases from V and 2 from J; bases not matched to a gene: 5. The CDR3 totals 15 residues. CDR1 is SGDLS and CDR2 is YYNGEE in the germline V gene. DNA for the CDR3: TGTGCCAGCAGCGAAGACGGGACAGGGGCCTACGAGCAGTACTTC. Protein sequence: CASSEDGTGAYEQYF.

In its sample, this clone was seen once. This chain links TRBV11-2 with TRBJ1-5; possibly TRBD1 for D (6 bases). Trimming stripped 4 bases from V and 5 bases from J, with 9 bases between. Per germline, CDR1 SGHAT and CDR2 FQNNGV. This CDR3 spans 13 amino acids. This chain's CDR3 is CASSWHRDQPQHF. The CDR3 DNA reads as TGTGCCAGCAGCTGGCACAGGGATCAGCCCCAGCATTTT.

The rearrangement joins TRBV25-1 to TRBJ1-1; D unresolved. From germline, CDR1 is MGHDK and CDR2 SYGVNS. V dropped 2 bases and J dropped 3 bases, with 16 bases sitting between them. The CDR3 covers 16 residues. The CDR3: CASSEPPSTAYTEAFF. In DNA form, the CDR3 reads TGTGCCAGCAGTGAACCCCCGTCTACCGCTTACACTGAAGCTTTCTTT.

V and J are TRBV2 and TRBJ1-1; D not resolved. The CDR3 has 14 residues. With 3 bases removed from V and 0 bases from J, the gap between germline ends came to 8 bases. Germline lookup yields CDR1 SNHLY and CDR2 FYNNEI. CDR3 sequence: CASSDLSMNTEAFF. CDR3 coding DNA: TGTGCCAGCAGTGATCTCTCGATGAACACTGAAGCTTTCTTT.

The V and J genes are TRBV28 and TRBJ2-1; a weak D match, TRBD2 (5 bases). Between the trimmed V and J ends, which lost 4 bases and 0 bases, there was a span of 16 bases. Germline CDR1 is MDHEN and CDR2 is SYDVKM. The CDR3 runs to 17 residues. The CDR3 loop is CASSSDSMPRSYNEQFF. The CDR3 bases are TGTGCCAGCAGTTCGGACTCTATGCCCCGCTCCTACAATGAGCAGTTCTTC.

In its sample, this clone was seen once. The rearrangement uses TRBV10-3 and TRBJ2-7, with TRBD1 matching over 11 bases. The CDR3 is made up of 15 amino acids. CDR1 and CDR2 (germline): ENHRY, SYGVKD. V trimming: 6 bases; J trimming: 0 bases; junction bases outside the gene matches: 4. CDR3 nucleotide sequence: TGTGCCATCAGCCTAGGGACAGGGGGCTCCTACGAGCAGTACTTC. Amino acid sequence: CAISLGTGGSYEQYF.

The J gene is TRBJ1-5, the V gene TRBV18, with 8 bases identical to TRBD1. V was pared by 5 bases and J by 1 base, with 4 bases of the junction left unmatched. The CDR3 runs to 15 residues. Per the germline V gene, CDR1 is KGHSH and CDR2 is LQKENI. As DNA, the CDR3 is TGTGCCAGCTCAACCAACAGGGGGAGCAATCAGCCCCAGCATTTT. This gives the protein CASSTNRGSNQPQHF.

This clone was counted a single time. The gene calls are TRBV28 and TRBJ2-2; 9 bases align to TRBD2. Per germline, CDR1 MDHEN and CDR2 SYDVKM. V lost 7 bases and J lost 0; bases outside the gene matches: 9. The CDR3 runs 17 residues. The CDR3 nucleotides are TGTGCCAGCAAGACCCCGGGACTAGCTTCGAACACCGGGGAGCTGTTTTTT. It is translated as CASKTPGLASNTGELFF.

This chain links TRBV5-1 with TRBJ2-4; 8 bases align to TRBD2. The CDR3 has 15 amino acids. The junction had 11 bases not matched to a gene; V was cut back by 5 bases and J by 7 bases. CDR1 is SGHRS and CDR2 is YFSETQ in the germline V gene. CDR3 region: CASSPTGTRGNIQYF. DNA for the CDR3: TGCGCCAGCAGTCCAACCGGGACTAGAGGGAACATTCAGTACTTC.

The chain combines TRBV13 with TRBJ2-2, with D possibly TRBD2 on 5 matching bases. The CDR3 loop spans 13 amino acids. Germline V gene data show CDR1 as PRHDT and CDR2 as FYEKMQ (reference sequence). V lost 6 bases and J lost 5, with 10 bases in between. Written as DNA, the CDR3 is TGTGCCAGCAGTATCGGGAATACCGGGGAGCTGTTTTTT. Translating it yields CASSIGNTGELFF.

This rearrangement joins TRBV19 to TRBJ1-1; possible D gene TRBD1, 5 bases. Looked up from germline, CDR1 is LNHDA and CDR2 is SQIVND (reference sequence). This CDR3 has 15 amino acids. V lost 1 base to trimming and J lost 5 bases, with 14 bases between them. In DNA, the CDR3 is TGTGCCAGTAGTATAGGCCCAGGGCTGGGTACTGAAGCTTTCTTT. This encodes CASSIGPGLGTEAFF.

CDR3 residues: CASRITGGDEQYF. The CDR3 bases are TGTGCCAGCAGGATTACAGGGGGCGACGAGCAGTACTTC. J is TRBJ2-7 and V is TRBV11-2, with 9 positions matching TRBD1. CDR1 and CDR2 from the germline V gene are SGHAT and FQNNGV. V gave up 6 bases and J gave up 5 bases; unmatched junction bases: 5. The CDR3 is 13 amino acids.

The V and J genes are TRBV7-3 and TRBJ1-5, with a weak D call TRBD1 (6 bases). CDR1 and CDR2 (germline): SGHTA, FQGTGA. Trimming shortened V by 5 bases and J by 4 bases, and 12 bases separated the two germline ends. The CDR3 is 14 amino acids. CDR3 sequence: CASSKGHLNQPQHF. CDR3 DNA: TGTGCCAGCAGCAAGGGACACCTTAATCAGCCCCAGCATTTT.

This rearrangement joins TRBV6-5 to TRBJ1-2; no clear D. Germline CDR1 reads MNHEY; CDR2 reads SVGAGI. The CDR3 loop spans 15 amino acids. V was clipped by 0 bases and J by 4 bases, with 12 bases between them. The CDR3 bases are TGTGCCAGCAGTTACTCTAGACTGAGCACCTATGGCTACACCTTC. This gives the protein CASSYSRLSTYGYTF.

The rearrangement joins TRBV7-9 to TRBJ2-2; no definite D call. The CDR3 extends over 16 amino acids. Germline V lookup: CDR1 SEHNR, CDR2 FQNEAQ (reference sequence). Trimming took off 1 base at V and 1 base at J, with 10 bases between the two ends. The CDR3 sequence is CASSLVTLQNTGELFF. The CDR3, as DNA: TGTGCCAGCAGCTTAGTGACCTTACAGAACACCGGGGAGCTGTTTTTT.

The chain employs TRBV4-1 and TRBJ2-6; D gene ambiguous. Per germline, CDR1 MGHRA and CDR2 YSYEKL. The CDR3 consists of 16 residues. Trimming took off 1 base at V and 0 bases at J, with 7 bases between the two ends. CDR3 region: CASSQATDSGANVLTF. DNA for the CDR3: TGCGCCAGCAGCCAAGCGACGGACTCTGGGGCCAACGTCCTGACTTTC.

Regarding this clone: This sample also contains other DNA sequences that code for the same CDR3. The CDR3 region is CASRGTSGSYEQYF. As DNA, the CDR3 is TGTGCCAGCAGGGGGACTAGCGGATCCTACGAGCAGTACTTC. The chain carries TRBV28 and TRBJ2-7; 11 bases match TRBD2. This CDR3 has 14 amino acids. The V gene's germline CDR1 is MDHEN and CDR2 SYDVKM. V shed 6 bases, J shed 1 base, and the junction held 2 bases outside the gene matches.

This clone was counted once. CDR3 bases: TGTGCCAGCAGTTACTCGGGGCAGGGGGATAGCACTGAAGCTTTCTTT. As protein: CASSYSGQGDSTEAFF. This rearrangement joins TRBV6-5 to TRBJ1-1, with TRBD1 matching 7 bases. CDR3 length: 16 amino acids. Germline lookup yields CDR1 MNHEY and CDR2 SVGAGI. V dropped 0 bases and J dropped 4; count of bases not matched to a gene: 8.

The gene calls are TRBV28 and TRBJ2-7, with 8 bases that match TRBD2. The germline V gene encodes CDR1 MDHEN and CDR2 SYDVKM. This CDR3 contains 15 residues. After removal of 6 bases from V and 2 bases from J, the junction contained 9 bases not matched to a gene. CDR3: CASRHPAGGPYEQYF. The CDR3 nucleotides are TGTGCCAGCAGACACCCCGCGGGAGGCCCCTACGAGCAGTACTTC.

The genes are TRBV9 and TRBJ2-3; D is possibly TRBD2 (6 bases). Between the trimmed V and J ends, which lost 0 bases and 2 bases, there was a span of 13 bases. This CDR3 spans 16 amino acids. Germline values: CDR1 SGDLS, CDR2 YYNGEE. The CDR3 coding sequence is TGTGCCAGCAGCGTAGAGGGGCGGGGATACACAGATACGCAGTATTTT. Protein product: CASSVEGRGYTDTQYF.